The T cell receptor beta chain described here comes from a study of T cell changes during pregnancy in multiple sclerosis. TCRdb's table, derived via immunoSEQ multiplex PCR, lists solely in-frame clones and lacks some. The table records tens of thousands of clones, roughly 92% of them present only once. This CDR3 has 14 amino acids. The chain employs TRBV12-1 and TRBJ2-5; the table gives TRBD2 as D, unverified against the DNA. TRBV12-1 is a pseudogene. The material was peripheral blood, obtained in the second trimester of pregnancy. The sequence was collected from a female donor with multiple sclerosis, enrolled in a pregnancy study. CDR3 loop: CASIGAGRQETQYF. CDR3 in DNA: TGTGCCAGCATAGGAGCGGGGCGTCAAGAGACCCAGTACTTC.